What follows are 29 T cell receptor beta chains derived from one specimen sequenced in a study of cytomegalovirus exposure and HLA in healthy donors. Both 60 Vbeta primers and 13 Jbeta primers went into the PCR. Only in-frame clones appear in the TCRdb table, and some are missing; sequencing was by immunoSEQ multiplex PCR. This table holds tens of thousands of clones, approximately 60% found once. The sample consisted of PBMCs. All receptors come from a boy younger than 18 in good health and CMV-seropositive.

The J gene is TRBJ2-3, the V gene TRBV9, with D tentatively TRBD1 (5 bases). CDR1 is SGDLS, CDR2 YYNGEE, per germline. The CDR3 sequence is 14 residues long. V was trimmed by 0 bases and J by 5 bases, leaving 10 bases between them. CDR3 sequence (DNA): TGTGCCAGCAGCGTAGGACAGCGTGGAGATACGCAGTATTTT. Amino acids: CASSVGQRGDTQYF.

The chain recombines TRBV27 with TRBJ2-1, with 10 bases lining up with TRBD2. CDR3 length: 15 residues. V gave up 2 bases and J gave up 9 bases; unmatched junction bases: 7. In germline, CDR1 is MNHEY, CDR2 SMNVEV (reference sequence). The CDR3 loop is CASSLLAGDLGEQFF. CDR3 bases: TGTGCCAGCAGTTTACTAGCGGGAGATTTGGGTGAGCAGTTCTTC.

The rearrangement joins TRBV6-5 to TRBJ1-1; TRBD1 is a possible D gene (5 bases). This CDR3 region has 14 residues. Germline CDR1 MNHEY, CDR2 SVGAGI. The V gene lost 2 bases and the J gene lost 5 bases, with 12 bases spanning the gap. The CDR3 DNA reads TGTGCCAGCAGTTACACCCAGGGTCGAACTGAAGCTTTCTTT. Its protein product is CASSYTQGRTEAFF.

The chain employs TRBV14 and TRBJ2-2, with a possible D match to TRBD2 (6 bases). Germline V gene sequence: CDR1 SGHDN, CDR2 FVKESK. This CDR3 is built from 17 residues. V lost 3 bases, J lost 2 bases, and 16 bases lay in between. The CDR3 protein is CASSQGAGRLNTGELFF. The DNA of the CDR3 is TGTGCCAGCAGCCAGGGCGCGGGGAGACTCAACACCGGGGAGCTGTTTTTT. Looking up the rest from reference TRBV14 and TRBJ2-2 gives the full variable domain: EAGVTQFPSHSVIEKGQTVTLRCDPISGHDNLYWYRRVMGKEIKFLLHFVKESKQDESGMPNNRFLAERTGGTYSTLKVQPAELEDSGVYFCASSQGAGRLNTGELFFGEGSRLTVL.

The chain couples TRBV27 to TRBJ1-1; maybe TRBD1 (5 bases). The germline V gene encodes CDR1 MNHEY and CDR2 SMNVEV (reference sequence). V shed 9 bases and J shed 1 base, with 6 bases lying between them. The CDR3 is 11 residues long. The CDR3 loop reads CARGRNTEAFF. The CDR3 DNA sequence: TGTGCCAGGGGGCGGAACACTGAAGCTTTCTTT.

CDR3 DNA: TGCAGCGTTGAACAGGGCCTCTCCTACGAGCAGTACTTC. It yields the protein CSVEQGLSYEQYF. This sequence joins TRBV29-1 and TRBJ2-7; a possible D gene is TRBD1 (5 bases). V was pared by 2 bases and J by 0 bases, with 8 bases between. The CDR3 runs 13 residues. Germline V gives CDR1 SQVTM, CDR2 ANQGSEA.

This chain uses TRBV7-2 with TRBJ1-2; 8 bases fit TRBD1. Trimming at V came to 6 bases and at J to 4 bases, leaving 4 bases not matched to a gene. From germline, CDR1 is SGHTA and CDR2 FQGNSA. CDR3 size: 13 residues. The CDR3 DNA reads TGTGCCAGCAGTTCAGGGGGCGGCTATGGCTACACCTTC. Translating it yields CASSSGGGYGYTF.

This chain connects TRBV19 to TRBJ1-1; tentative D call: TRBD1 (5 bases). The V end lost 7 bases, the J end lost 3 bases, and 15 bases lay between the germline ends. This CDR3 is built from 14 residues. Germline CDR1 LNHDA, CDR2 SQIVND (reference sequence). The CDR3 DNA follows: TGTGCCAGTAACCTCTGGGGAGGGGACACTGAAGCTTTCTTT. Amino acids: CASNLWGGDTEAFF.

CDR3 loop: CASSEYRVEGYTF. In DNA form, the CDR3 reads TGTGCCAGCAGTGAATACAGGGTGGAAGGCTACACCTTC. The V call is TRBV2, the J call TRBJ1-2, with a possible D match to TRBD1 (6 bases). Germline-derived CDR1 and CDR2 are SNHLY and FYNNEI. The CDR3 spans 13 residues. V gave up 2 bases and J gave up 8 bases, with 12 bases separating them.

This chain connects TRBV10-3 to TRBJ1-5; 8 nucleotides align to TRBD1. Looked up from germline, CDR1 is ENHRY and CDR2 is SYGVKD. The CDR3 sequence is 14 residues long. V dropped 5 bases and J dropped 6; count of bases not matched to a gene: 6. CDR3 nucleotides: TGTGCCATCAGTAACAGGGGGTTTAGTCAGCCCCAGCATTTT. Its protein is CAISNRGFSQPQHF.

J is TRBJ2-2 and V is TRBV9; TRBD2 agrees at 8 bases. The ends lost 6 bases at V and 3 bases at J; junction bases unmatched: 13. This CDR3 has 17 amino acids. CDR1 and CDR2 from the germline V gene are SGDLS and YYNGEE. The CDR3, as DNA: TGTGCCAGCACCTCCCCCGCGGGGGGAAGAGACACCGGGGAGCTGTTTTTT. Its protein product is CASTSPAGGRDTGELFF.

The chain combines TRBV5-1 with TRBJ1-4; no reliable D call. V was clipped by 0 bases and J by 8 bases, with 8 bases between them. Germline-derived CDR1 and CDR2 are SGHRS and YFSETQ. The CDR3 is made up of 13 amino acids. The CDR3 loop is CASSLGSREKLFF. CDR3 DNA: TGCGCCAGCAGCTTGGGCTCGAGGGAAAAACTGTTTTTT.

The gene calls are TRBV19 and TRBJ2-2, with TRBD2 identical over 14 bases. The germline V gene has CDR1 LNHDA and CDR2 SQIVND (reference sequence). This CDR3 comprises 18 residues. With 5 bases clipped from V and 7 bases from J, the junction kept 12 bases outside the gene matches. CDR3 protein: CASSSLVRLAGGLGELFF. The CDR3 DNA reads TGTGCCAGTAGTTCCCTTGTCCGACTAGCGGGGGGGCTCGGGGAGCTGTTTTTT.

The chain is built from TRBV7-2 and TRBJ1-2; D is unresolved. Trimming took 4 bases from V and 4 from J, leaving 10 bases between them. The CDR3 is made up of 13 amino acids. Germline assignment: CDR1 SGHTA and CDR2 FQGNSA. The CDR3 sequence: CASSWGGSYGYTF. The CDR3 DNA is TGTGCCAGCAGCTGGGGAGGAAGCTATGGCTACACCTTC.

This chain joins TRBV6-1 and TRBJ1-5; D is unclear. The CDR3 runs 16 residues. V dropped 2 bases and J dropped 6 bases, with 17 bases sitting between them. Germline V gene lookup returns CDR1 MNHNS and CDR2 SASEGT. In DNA form, the CDR3 reads TGTGCCAGCAGTGAACATCACTCTCGCGCGGGTCAGCCCCAGCATTTT. Protein: CASSEHHSRAGQPQHF.

This chain connects TRBV7-9 to TRBJ2-7, with D possibly matching TRBD1 (5 bases). V was clipped by 5 bases and J by 0 bases, with 8 bases between them. This CDR3 spans 13 amino acids. Germline V CDR1 and CDR2: SEHNR, FQNEAQ (reference sequence). This CDR3 reads CASSPDSSYEQYF. CDR3 nucleotide sequence: TGTGCCAGCAGCCCCGACAGCTCCTACGAGCAGTACTTC.

The V and J genes are TRBV5-1 and TRBJ2-1; the D is unclear. V gave up 2 bases and J gave up 5 bases, with 14 bases separating them. The CDR3 totals 15 residues. Germline V gene data show CDR1 as SGHRS and CDR2 as YFSETQ. DNA for the CDR3: TGCGCCAGCAGCTTCTCTATCCTAGTTAACAATGAGCAGTTCTTC. This sequence encodes CASSFSILVNNEQFF.

The CDR3 loop reads CASRTAGGEKLFF. In nucleotides, the CDR3 is TGTGCCAGCCGAACAGCGGGTGGGGAAAAACTGTTTTTT. The V call is TRBV27, the J call TRBJ1-4; unclear D gene. CDR3 length equals 13 residues. Germline V gene lookup returns CDR1 MNHEY and CDR2 SMNVEV (reference sequence). Trimming cost V 8 bases and J 8 bases, with 15 bases left between them.

This clone turned up a few times. V is TRBV18 and J is TRBJ1-1; D perhaps matches TRBD1 (5 bases). This CDR3 region has 13 residues. Trimming left V 3 bases short and J 1 base short, with 6 bases between. Germline-derived CDR1 and CDR2 are KGHSH and LQKENI. The CDR3: CASSPGGNTEAFF. The CDR3 nucleotides read TGTGCCAGCTCACCCGGGGGGAACACTGAAGCTTTCTTT.

This chain uses TRBV5-6 with TRBJ2-1, with D unclear. Trimming shortened V by 0 bases and J by 2 bases, and 12 bases separated the two germline ends. The CDR3 extends over 16 amino acids. Per the germline V gene, CDR1 is SGHDT and CDR2 is YYEEEE. The CDR3, as DNA: TGTGCCAGCAGCTTGGCGCGGCTCCAGCCCTACAATGAGCAGTTCTTC. Its protein is CASSLARLQPYNEQFF.

The table lists this clone with a few counts. V and J are TRBV6-5 and TRBJ2-2; 9 bases match TRBD2. Germline CDR1 reads MNHEY; CDR2 reads SVGAGI. This CDR3 comprises 15 residues. Trimming cost V 4 bases and J 4 bases; bases outside gene matches: 4. CDR3: CASSSAGGGTGELFF. CDR3 DNA sequence: TGTGCCAGCAGTTCAGCGGGAGGAGGCACCGGGGAGCTGTTTTTT.

Of note for this clone: Sequence at one end of the junction differs from germline and may be a read error. The rearrangement joins TRBV4-1 to TRBJ1-2; TRBD1 matches at 7 bases. The CDR3 totals 15 residues. CDR1 and CDR2 from the germline V gene are MGHRA and YSYEKL. The CDR3 sequence: CASSQGPGQFYGYPF. The CDR3, as DNA: TGCGCCAGCAGCCAGGGTCCGGGACAGTTCTATGGCTACCCCTTC.

As concerns this clone: Relative to the germline gene, one junction end is altered; a read error may explain this. The rearrangement uses TRBV7-7 and TRBJ2-3; 7 bases line up with TRBD1. The CDR3 totals 15 residues. The germline V gene encodes CDR1 SSHAT and CDR2 FNYEAQ (reference sequence). Here the CDR3 reads CASSFTGDGTDTQYF. Here the CDR3 DNA reads TGTGCTAGCAGCTTCACAGGGGACGGCACAGATACGCAGTATTTT.

This clone came up a few times. The V call is TRBV30, the J call TRBJ2-7, with D unclear. Germline V gene sequence: CDR1 GTSNPN, CDR2 SVGIG (reference sequence). Trimming removed 4 bases at V and 3 bases at J, with 13 bases between. The CDR3 is 13 amino acids. The CDR3 coding sequence is TGTGCCTGGAATCGGCTGGGCGACTACGAGCAGTACTTC. This gives the protein CAWNRLGDYEQYF.

This chain links TRBV11-1 with TRBJ2-2; D possibly corresponds to TRBD1 (6 bases). The CDR3 totals 16 residues. Germline V lookup: CDR1 SGHAT, CDR2 FQDESV (reference sequence). The V end was cut by 1 base, the J end by 4 bases, with 13 bases between. The CDR3 is CASSLVQGRFTGELFF. For the CDR3, the DNA is TGTGCCAGCAGCTTAGTGCAGGGGAGATTCACCGGGGAGCTGTTTTTT.

The V call is TRBV29-1, the J call TRBJ1-1, with 8 bases that match TRBD1. With 6 bases clipped from V and 1 base from J, the junction kept 7 bases outside the gene matches. This CDR3 has 14 amino acids. Germline values: CDR1 SQVTM, CDR2 ANQGSEA. CDR3 nucleotide sequence: TGCAGCGTAGACCGACAGGGGAAGAACACTGAAGCTTTCTTT. It translates to CSVDRQGKNTEAFF. Using reference TRBV29-1 and TRBJ1-1 for the parts outside the CDR3, the full variable domain is SAVISQKPSRDICQRGTSLTIQCQVDSQVTMMFWYRQQPGQSLTLIATANQGSEATYESGFVIDKFPISRPNLTFSTLTVSNMSPEDSSIYLCSVDRQGKNTEAFFGQGTRLTVV.

The chain employs TRBV28 and TRBJ2-6; 9 bases agree with TRBD1. The CDR3 runs to 16 residues. Germline CDR1 MDHEN, CDR2 SYDVKM. V gave up 1 base and J gave up 3 bases; unmatched junction bases: 1. The CDR3 nucleotides read TGTGCCAGCAGTTTATACAGGGGGCTTGGGGCCAACGTCCTGACTTTC. Translated, it gives CASSLYRGLGANVLTF.

This chain joins TRBV6-6 and TRBJ1-2, with TRBD1 identical over 10 bases. Germline V gives CDR1 MNHNY, CDR2 SVGAGI (reference sequence). CDR3 length equals 12 residues. V trimming: 6 bases; J trimming: 13 bases; junction bases outside the gene matches: 8. The CDR3 sequence is CASSTSDRGITF. The CDR3 nucleotides read TGTGCCAGCAGCACGTCGGACAGGGGGATCACCTTC.

The rearrangement links TRBV7-2 to TRBJ2-6; 8 nucleotides agree with TRBD2. V lost 1 base and J lost 2; bases outside the gene matches: 7. CDR1 is SGHTA, CDR2 FQGNSA, per germline. The CDR3 has 18 amino acids. The CDR3 DNA is TGTGCCAGCAGCTTAGGTTTAGCGGGGCAAGCTGGGGCCAACGTCCTGACTTTC. The encoded protein is CASSLGLAGQAGANVLTF. Looking up the rest from reference TRBV7-2 and TRBJ2-6 gives the full variable domain: GAGVSQSPSNKVTEKGKDVELRCDPISGHTALYWYRQSLGQGLEFLIYFQGNSAPDKSGLPSDRFSAERTGGSVSTLTIQRTQQEDSAVYLCASSLGLAGQAGANVLTFGAGSRLTVL.